This TCR beta chain stems from a study of blood T cell repertoires in COVID-19. Study context: COVID-19 samples collected from the United States, Italy and Spain covered acute and convalescent phases.

Germline assignment: CDR1 MDHEN and CDR2 SYDVKM. Unmatched junction bases numbered 6, after V lost 6 bases and J lost 7 bases. The CDR3 covers 14 residues. Assignment of participants to cohorts was predicated upon participant-reported clinical history. Recovered Cohort 3 donors showed two negative PCRs, clearance, or symptom resolution. Measured with immunoSEQ multiplex PCR; TCRdb has only the in-frame clones, and not every one. The sample lists 200,000 to 250,000 clones; around 87% were seen once. The chain recombines TRBV28 with TRBJ1-5; 10 bases map to TRBD1. What was sequenced was PBMCs or T cells enriched from blood (not recorded which). The source of this sequence is a woman in her forties or fifties who had recovered from COVID-19. DNA of the CDR3: TGTGCCAGCAGCCTAGGACAGGGGGACCAGCCCCAGCATTTT. Its translation is CASSLGQGDQPQHF.